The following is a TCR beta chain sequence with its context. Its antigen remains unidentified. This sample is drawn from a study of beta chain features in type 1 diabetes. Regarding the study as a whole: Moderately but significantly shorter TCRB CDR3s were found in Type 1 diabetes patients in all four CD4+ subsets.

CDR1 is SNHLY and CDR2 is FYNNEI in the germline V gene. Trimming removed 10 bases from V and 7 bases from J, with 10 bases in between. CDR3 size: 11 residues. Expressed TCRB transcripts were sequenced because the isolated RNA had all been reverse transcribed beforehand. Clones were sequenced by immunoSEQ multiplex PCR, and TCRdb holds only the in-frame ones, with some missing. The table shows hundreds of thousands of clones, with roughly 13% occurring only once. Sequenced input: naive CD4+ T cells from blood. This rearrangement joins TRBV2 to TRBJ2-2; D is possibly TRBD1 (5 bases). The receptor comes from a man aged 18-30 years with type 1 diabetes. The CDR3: CATTRGGELFF. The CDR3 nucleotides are TGTGCCACCACAAGGGGCGGGGAGCTGTTTTTT.